This entry lists 28 T cell receptor beta chains sequenced from one sample in a study of HIV-infected children after antiretroviral therapy interruption. The TCR library was built from RNA with a 3' RACE protocol and unique molecular identifiers. TCRdb reanalysed the 3' RACE reads using MiXCR and keeps one entry per CDR3 protein. Found here are more than 85,000 distinct CDR3 sequences, approximately 6.9% of them singletons; the top ten hold approximately 1.2%. The treatment was: PENTA 11 planned treatment interruption arm or continuous ART arm. Sequencing was performed on CD45RA+ CD4+ T cells from PBMCs, pooled from several time points, taken from a donor given antiretroviral therapy, either interrupted or continuous. The subset here: naive CD4+ CD45RA+ CD45RO- T cells. The receptors shown here come from a pool of human donors with HIV.

This chain uses TRBV6-2 or TRBV6-3 with TRBJ2-4, with 12 positions matching TRBD1. The length of the CDR3 is 20 residues. After removal of 2 bases from V and 0 bases from J, the junction contained 11 bases not matched to a gene. The germline gives CDR1 MNHEY, CDR2 SVGEGT. The CDR3 protein is CASSYPTPGQGAEAKNIQYF. Here the CDR3 DNA reads TGTGCCAGCAGTTACCCGACCCCGGGACAGGGGGCTGAAGCCAAAAACATTCAGTACTTC.

This clonotype showed up many times. The chain links TRBV4-1 to TRBJ1-5; D might be TRBD1 (6 bases). CDR3 size: 14 residues. CDR1 and CDR2 (germline): MGHRA, YSYEKL. Trimming stripped 4 bases from V and 7 bases from J, with 14 bases between. The CDR3, as DNA: TGCGCCAGCAGCCCAGGGGATCGAGAGCAGCCCCAGCATTTT. As protein: CASSPGDREQPQHF.

This clonotype was seen a few times. The chain couples TRBV5-1 to TRBJ1-6; D is undetermined. Germline lookup yields CDR1 SGHRS and CDR2 YFSETQ. Trimming pared 0 bases from V and 11 bases from J, leaving 15 bases between. The CDR3 has 15 amino acids. The CDR3 DNA reads as TGCGCCAGCAGCTTGGTGGCAGGATCGGGGACACCCCTCCACTTT. It specifies CASSLVAGSGTPLHF.

At least ten counts were recorded for this clonotype. This chain connects TRBV10-3 to TRBJ2-1; 14 bases line up with TRBD2. This CDR3 is built from 16 residues. Germline V gene data show CDR1 as ENHRY and CDR2 as SYGVKD. V lost 3 bases to trimming and J lost 10 bases; unmatched junction nucleotides: 8. The CDR3 region is CAISDEGLAGVGEQFF. For the CDR3, the DNA is TGTGCCATCAGTGACGAGGGACTAGCGGGAGTCGGCGAGCAGTTCTTC.

This clonotype was seen repeatedly, ten times or more. V usage is TRBV7-6 and J usage is TRBJ1-1; D uncertain. The CDR3 covers 15 residues. Germline CDR1 reads SGHVS; CDR2 reads FNYEAQ. Trimming took 2 bases from V and 4 from J, leaving 14 bases between them. The CDR3 is CASSLFPGSGTEAFF. The CDR3 DNA follows: TGTGCCAGCAGCTTATTCCCGGGGTCCGGCACTGAAGCTTTCTTT.

This clonotype was recorded at least ten times. V gene TRBV5-1 combines with J gene TRBJ2-1; perhaps TRBD1 as D (6 bases). CDR1 and CDR2 (germline): SGHRS, YFSETQ. The V end was cut by 4 bases, the J end by 4 bases, with 15 bases between. The CDR3 has 15 amino acids. DNA for the CDR3: TGCGCCAGCAGCGATCGGACTCAGGGGTACAATGAGCAGTTCTTC. Translation gives CASSDRTQGYNEQFF.

This rearrangement joins TRBV30 to TRBJ2-7; D uncertain. With 0 bases removed from V and 3 bases from J, the gap between germline ends came to 9 bases. Germline loops: CDR1 GTSNPN, CDR2 SVGIG (reference sequence). This CDR3 comprises 13 residues. The CDR3 sequence is CAWSVEGYYEQYF. CDR3 nucleotide sequence: TGTGCCTGGAGTGTAGAAGGGTACTACGAGCAGTACTTC.

This clonotype has a handful of counts. The junction shows a germline mismatch at one end, possibly a read error. This chain uses TRBV24-1 with TRBJ2-1; no reliable D call. This CDR3 is built from 11 residues. Germline V gives CDR1 KGHDR, CDR2 SFDVKD. The CDR3 DNA reads as TGTGCCACCAGTGACAGGACGGAGCAGTTCTTT. Translation: CATSDRTEQFF.

The chain has TRBV13 and TRBJ2-7; TRBD1 aligns across 8 bases. CDR1 is PRHDT and CDR2 is FYEKMQ in the germline V gene (reference sequence). V shed 5 bases and J 5 bases; nucleotides not matched to a gene: 11. The CDR3 runs 15 residues. CDR3 in amino acids: CASSAGQGGRNEQYF. CDR3 DNA sequence: TGTGCCAGCAGCGCAGGACAGGGAGGTAGAAACGAGCAGTACTTC.

This clonotype was seen more than once but under ten times. V and J are TRBV27 and TRBJ2-1; 9 nucleotides line up with TRBD1. Germline V gene lookup returns CDR1 MNHEY and CDR2 SMNVEV (reference sequence). The CDR3 has 16 amino acids. V shed 4 bases, J shed 6 bases, and the junction held 10 bases outside the gene matches. CDR3 sequence (DNA): TGTGCCAGCAGTTCTGCGGGGGACAGGGATAGCAATGAGCAGTTCTTC. Translating it yields CASSSAGDRDSNEQFF.

In its sample, this clonotype was seen many times. DNA for the CDR3: TGCAGTGCTAGAGGGAGTAGCGGGGGGTACGAGCAGTACTTC. Translating gives CSARGSSGGYEQYF. The rearrangement joins TRBV20-1 to TRBJ2-7; the match to TRBD2 covers 10 bases. The CDR3 contains 14 residues. Trimming removed 1 base from V and 4 bases from J; junction bases left unmatched: 4. From germline, CDR1 is DFQATT and CDR2 SNEGSKA (reference sequence).

Ten or more counts support this clonotype. This chain joins TRBV24-1 and TRBJ1-5; D is possibly TRBD1 (5 bases). There are 15 residues in the CDR3. The germline gives CDR1 KGHDR, CDR2 SFDVKD. Trimming left V 5 bases short and J 3 bases short, with 13 bases between. The chain's CDR3 is CATSGPGGVNQPQHF. In DNA, the CDR3 is TGTGCCACCAGTGGTCCCGGGGGGGTCAATCAGCCCCAGCATTTT.

This clonotype has a count of ten or more. The chain employs TRBV7-9 and TRBJ2-4; tentatively, D is TRBD2 (5 bases). Germline assignment: CDR1 SEHNR and CDR2 FQNEAQ (reference sequence). The CDR3 runs to 17 residues. V was cut by 1 base and J by 3 bases, with 16 bases left in between. The CDR3 here is CASSLGTGMRFKNIQYF. CDR3 nucleotides: TGTGCCAGCAGCTTAGGGACCGGGATGCGATTCAAAAACATTCAGTACTTC.

This clonotype was seen many times. The chain carries TRBV19 and TRBJ1-5; a weak D match, TRBD1 (5 bases). Germline lookup yields CDR1 LNHDA and CDR2 SQIVND (reference sequence). Trimming shortened V by 3 bases and J by 6 bases, and 15 bases separated the two germline ends. This CDR3 is 15 amino acids long. CDR3 loop: CASSMFQGPTQPQHF. CDR3 bases: TGTGCCAGTAGTATGTTCCAGGGACCAACTCAGCCCCAGCATTTT.

This clonotype showed up many times. The V gene is TRBV5-1, the J gene TRBJ2-7; D may be TRBD1 or TRBD2 (5 bases each). The germline V gene has CDR1 SGHRS and CDR2 YFSETQ. V shed 4 bases and J shed 2 bases, with 16 bases lying between them. There are 15 residues in the CDR3. The CDR3 here is CASSRDLAGAYEQYF. As DNA, the CDR3 is TGCGCCAGCAGCCGGGACCTTGCCGGGGCCTACGAGCAGTACTTC.

This clonotype was detected ten times or more. This sequence joins TRBV29-1 and TRBJ1-2; possibly TRBD1 for D (5 bases). Germline-derived CDR1 and CDR2 are SQVTM and ANQGSEA. Trimming removed 4 bases from V and 8 bases from J, with 17 bases in between. CDR3 length: 13 amino acids. CDR3 amino acids: CSVVWQGGRGYTF. CDR3 sequence (DNA): TGCAGCGTTGTTTGGCAGGGTGGTCGGGGCTACACCTTC.

In its sample, this clonotype was seen many times. The chain couples TRBV5-1 to TRBJ2-5, with D possibly matching TRBD2 (5 bases). Trimming stripped 4 bases from V and 2 bases from J, with 12 bases between. The CDR3 runs 14 residues. The V gene's germline CDR1 is SGHRS and CDR2 YFSETQ. As DNA, the CDR3 is TGCGCCAGCAGCCCTCGACTATTACAAGAGACCCAGTACTTC. This sequence encodes CASSPRLLQETQYF.

This clonotype was picked up many times. V gene TRBV12-5 combines with J gene TRBJ1-5, with TRBD1 as a possible D gene (5 bases). CDR3 length equals 12 residues. Between the trimmed V and J ends, which lost 5 bases and 13 bases, there was a span of 15 bases. CDR1 is LGHNT and CDR2 is FRNRAP in the germline V gene. CDR3 protein: CASGPQEGSQHF. The CDR3, as DNA: TGTGCTAGTGGTCCCCAAGAGGGGTCGCAGCATTTT. The variable domain in full, completed from reference TRBV12-5 and TRBJ1-5, reads DARVTQTPRHKVTEMGQEVTMRCQPILGHNTVFWYRQTMMQGLELLAYFRNRAPLDDSGMPKDRFSAEMPDATLATLKIQPSEPRDSAVYFCASGPQEGSQHFGDGTRLSIL.

This chain uses TRBV11-2 with TRBJ1-1; D gene unclear. V dropped 11 bases and J dropped 7 bases, with 17 bases sitting between them. The germline V gene encodes CDR1 SGHAT and CDR2 FQNNGV. The CDR3 runs 12 residues. Here the CDR3 reads CASNKGFGEAFF. DNA for the CDR3: TGTGCCTCTAACAAAGGGTTTGGTGAAGCTTTCTTT.

This clonotype was recorded at least ten times. The chain carries TRBV4-1 and TRBJ2-1; 10 positions match TRBD2. The CDR3 has 20 amino acids. V was clipped by 3 bases and J by 1 base; unmatched bases: 15. Germline V gene sequence: CDR1 MGHRA, CDR2 YSYEKL. For the CDR3, the DNA is TGCGCCAGCAGCCATACACGGCGGAGCGGGAGGGCCGGGTCCTACAATGAGCAGTTCTTC. Its translation: CASSHTRRSGRAGSYNEQFF.

The sample holds many counts of this clonotype. The chain is built from TRBV7-9 and TRBJ2-2, with D possibly TRBD2 on 5 matching bases. CDR3 length equals 15 residues. Trimming took off 5 bases at V and 5 bases at J, with 15 bases between the two ends. Germline values: CDR1 SEHNR, CDR2 FQNEAQ (reference sequence). The CDR3 nucleotides read TGTGCCAGCAGCCACGGATTTGGAGGAACCGGGGAGCTGTTTTTT. This gives the protein CASSHGFGGTGELFF.

Notes on this clonotype: The limits of the CDR3 on the DNA are not certain, so only TCRdb's listed CDR3 is given. The CDR3 protein is CASSFRDWGGGAETLYF. V usage is TRBV7-4 and J usage is TRBJ2-3; the tabulated D call, TRBD1, remains unverified against the DNA. CDR1 is SGHVT, CDR2 SQSDAQ, per germline. The CDR3 totals 17 residues, both ends included.

This clonotype was observed many times. This chain joins TRBV10-3 and TRBJ2-7, with 7 bases that match TRBD1. The CDR3 covers 13 residues. CDR1 and CDR2 from the germline V gene are ENHRY and SYGVKD. V was clipped by 5 bases and J by 2 bases; unmatched bases: 3. Here the CDR3 DNA reads TGTGCCATCAGTTACAGGGGCGCCTACGAGCAGTACTTC. Amino acid sequence: CAISYRGAYEQYF.

Many counts were recorded for this clonotype. The V and J genes are TRBV5-4 and TRBJ1-6, with a weak D call TRBD1 (5 bases). Trimming stripped 10 bases from V and 7 bases from J, with 15 bases between. From germline, CDR1 is SGHNT and CDR2 YYREEE (reference sequence). The CDR3 contains 13 residues. The CDR3 is CAGAQEVNSPLHF. The DNA of the CDR3 is TGTGCCGGGGCTCAGGAAGTAAATTCACCCCTCCACTTT.

The chain combines TRBV5-1 with TRBJ2-7; the D is unclear. CDR1 is SGHRS, CDR2 YFSETQ, per germline. V lost 3 bases and J 0 bases, leaving 10 bases between the germline ends. The CDR3 is made up of 14 amino acids. DNA of the CDR3: TGCGCCAGCAGCTGGTCAGAGAGCTCCTACGAGCAGTACTTC. Translation: CASSWSESSYEQYF.

This clonotype was seen many times. The chain employs TRBV23-1 and TRBJ2-5; 11 bases match TRBD1. TRBV23-1 is annotated as an ORF whose role is uncertain. The CDR3 is 18 residues long. The J segment lost 6 bases and the V segment lost 7 bases, leaving 19 bases of the junction unmatched. CDR3 amino acids: CASTQNPPRTGGGKTQYF. The CDR3 nucleotides read TGCGCCAGCACCCAAAACCCGCCTCGGACAGGGGGCGGTAAGACCCAGTACTTC.

This clonotype was counted many times. The chain is built from TRBV20-1 and TRBJ2-7; D is undetermined. The CDR3 totals 15 residues. Germline CDR1 reads DFQATT; CDR2 reads SNEGSKA (reference sequence). V lost 0 bases and J 2 bases, leaving 14 bases between the germline ends. The CDR3 loop is CSARDTPSQAYEQYF. The CDR3 coding sequence is TGCAGTGCTAGAGATACCCCCAGTCAAGCCTACGAGCAGTACTTC.

There are many counts of this clonotype. The chain uses TRBV27 and TRBJ2-7; D gene uncertain. This CDR3 is built from 14 residues. CDR1 MNHEY and CDR2 SMNVEV come from the germline V gene (reference sequence). V lost 2 bases, J lost 2 bases, and 10 bases lay in between. This chain's CDR3 is CASSLGYAPYEQYF. The CDR3 DNA follows: TGTGCCAGCAGTTTAGGCTATGCCCCCTACGAGCAGTACTTC.